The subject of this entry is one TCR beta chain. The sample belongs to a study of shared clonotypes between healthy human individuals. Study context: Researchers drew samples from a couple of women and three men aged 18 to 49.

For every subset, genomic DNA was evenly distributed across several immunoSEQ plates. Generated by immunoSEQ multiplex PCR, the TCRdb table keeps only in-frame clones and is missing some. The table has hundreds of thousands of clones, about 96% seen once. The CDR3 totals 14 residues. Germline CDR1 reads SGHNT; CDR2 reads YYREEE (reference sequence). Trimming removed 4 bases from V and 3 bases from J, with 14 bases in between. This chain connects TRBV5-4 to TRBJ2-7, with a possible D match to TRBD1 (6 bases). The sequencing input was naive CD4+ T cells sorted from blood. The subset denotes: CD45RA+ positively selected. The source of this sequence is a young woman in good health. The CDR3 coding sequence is TGTGCCAGCAGCAAGAACAGGGATTTCTACGAGCAGTACTTC. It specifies CASSKNRDFYEQYF.